This T cell receptor beta chain appears in the sequencing data of a study of blood T cells in healthy people across ages. Whole-study findings and limits: Changes seen in expanded clonotypes were possibly confounded by donor CMV status left unknown.

Remarks on this clonotype: Its antigen is not identified.

The CDR3 is 15 amino acids. Deletions cut 0 bases from V and 3 bases from J, with 11 bases between. Germline CDR1 and CDR2: SGHTA and FQGNSA. Next came a second PCR, run for 7 to 11 cycles, which used a sample-barcoded 5' primer along with a J-beta primer mix. TCRdb used MiXCR to reprocess the 5' RACE reads, holding one entry per CDR3 protein. The table shows roughly 2 million distinct CDR3 sequences, with roughly 49% occurring only once. This clonotype originated in a woman in her thirties or forties in good health. V is TRBV7-2 and J is TRBJ2-5; D uncertain. The sample comprised blood. Here the CDR3 DNA reads TGTGCCAGCAGCTTAGCAGCTTTAGGCAAAGAGACCCAGTACTTC. Its translation is CASSLAALGKETQYF.